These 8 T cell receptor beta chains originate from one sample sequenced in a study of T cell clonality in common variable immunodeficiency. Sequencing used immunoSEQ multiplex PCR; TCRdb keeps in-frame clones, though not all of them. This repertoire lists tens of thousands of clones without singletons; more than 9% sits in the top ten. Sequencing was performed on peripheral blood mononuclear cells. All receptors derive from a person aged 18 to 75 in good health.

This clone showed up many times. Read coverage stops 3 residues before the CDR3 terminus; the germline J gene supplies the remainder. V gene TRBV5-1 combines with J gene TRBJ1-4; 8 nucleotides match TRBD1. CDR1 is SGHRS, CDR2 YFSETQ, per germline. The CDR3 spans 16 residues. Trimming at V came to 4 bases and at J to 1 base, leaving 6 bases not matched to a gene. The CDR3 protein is CASSKDGQGTNEKLFF. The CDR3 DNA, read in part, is TGCGCCAGCAGCAAAGATGGACAGGGAACTAATGAAAAA.

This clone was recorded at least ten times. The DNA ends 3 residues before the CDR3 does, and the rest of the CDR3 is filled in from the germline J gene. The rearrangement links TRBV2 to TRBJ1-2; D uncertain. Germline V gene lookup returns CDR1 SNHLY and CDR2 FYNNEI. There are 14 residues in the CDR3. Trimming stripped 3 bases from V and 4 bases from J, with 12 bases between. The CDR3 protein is CASSDQPTGYGYTF. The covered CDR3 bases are TGTGCCAGCAGTGATCAGCCTACGGGCTATGGC.

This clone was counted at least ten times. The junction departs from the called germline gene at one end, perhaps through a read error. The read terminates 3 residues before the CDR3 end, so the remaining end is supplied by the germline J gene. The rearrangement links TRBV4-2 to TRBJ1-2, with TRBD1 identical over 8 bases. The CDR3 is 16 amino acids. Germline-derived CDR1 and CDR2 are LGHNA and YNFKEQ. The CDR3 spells CASSLGRTGRGYGYTF. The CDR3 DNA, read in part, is TGCGCCAGCAGCCTTGGGCGGACAGGGCGGGGCTATGGC.

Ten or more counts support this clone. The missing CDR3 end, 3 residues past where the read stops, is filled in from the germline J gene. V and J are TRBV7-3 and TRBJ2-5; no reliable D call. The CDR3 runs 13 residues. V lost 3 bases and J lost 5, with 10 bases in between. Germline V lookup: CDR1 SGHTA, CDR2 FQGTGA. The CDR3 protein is CASSLSVRETQYF. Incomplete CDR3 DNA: TGTGCCAGCAGCTTGAGTGTTCGGGAGACC. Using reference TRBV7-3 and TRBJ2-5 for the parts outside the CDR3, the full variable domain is GAGVSQTPSNKVTEKGKYVELRCDPISGHTALYWYRQSLGQGPEFLIYFQGTGAADDSGLPNDRFFAVRPEGSVSTLKIQRTERGDSAVYLCASSLSVRETQYFGPGTRLLVL.

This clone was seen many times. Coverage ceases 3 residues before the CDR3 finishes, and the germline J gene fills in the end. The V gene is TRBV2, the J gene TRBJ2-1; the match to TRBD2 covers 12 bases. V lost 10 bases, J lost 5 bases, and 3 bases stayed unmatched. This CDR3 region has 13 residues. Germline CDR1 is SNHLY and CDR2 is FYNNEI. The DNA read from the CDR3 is TGTGCCAAAGCTAGCGGGAGGGACAATGAG. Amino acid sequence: CAKASGRDNE. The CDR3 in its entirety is CAKASGRDNEQFF.

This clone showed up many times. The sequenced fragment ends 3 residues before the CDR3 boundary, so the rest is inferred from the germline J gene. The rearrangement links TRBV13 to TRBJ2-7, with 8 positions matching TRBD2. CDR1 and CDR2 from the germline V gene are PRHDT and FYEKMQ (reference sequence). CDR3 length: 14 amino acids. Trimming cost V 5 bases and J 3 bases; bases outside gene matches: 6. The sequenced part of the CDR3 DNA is TGTGCCAGCAGCAACGCGGGGGGCATCTACGAG. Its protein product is CASSNAGGIYE. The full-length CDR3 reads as CASSNAGGIYEQYF. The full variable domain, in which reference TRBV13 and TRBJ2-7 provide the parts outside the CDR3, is AAGVIQSPRHLIKEKRETATLKCYPIPRHDTVYWYQQGPGQDPQFLISFYEKMQSDKGSIPDRFSAQQFSDYHSELNMSSLELGDSALYFCASSNAGGIYEQYFGPGTRLTVT.

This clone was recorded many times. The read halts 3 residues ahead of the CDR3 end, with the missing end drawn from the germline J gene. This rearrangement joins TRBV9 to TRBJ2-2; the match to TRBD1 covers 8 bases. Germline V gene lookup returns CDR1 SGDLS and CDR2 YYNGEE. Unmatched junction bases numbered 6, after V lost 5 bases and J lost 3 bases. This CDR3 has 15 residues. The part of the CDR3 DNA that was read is TGTGCCAGCAGAGCCGACAGGGGTGACACCGGGGAG. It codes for CASRADRGDTGE. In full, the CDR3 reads CASRADRGDTGELFF. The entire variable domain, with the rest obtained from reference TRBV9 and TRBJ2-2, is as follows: DSGVTQTPKHLITATGQRVTLRCSPRSGDLSVYWYQQSLDQGLQFLIQYYNGEERAKGNILERFSAQQFPDLHSELNLSSLELGDSALYFCASRADRGDTGELFFGEGSRLTVL.

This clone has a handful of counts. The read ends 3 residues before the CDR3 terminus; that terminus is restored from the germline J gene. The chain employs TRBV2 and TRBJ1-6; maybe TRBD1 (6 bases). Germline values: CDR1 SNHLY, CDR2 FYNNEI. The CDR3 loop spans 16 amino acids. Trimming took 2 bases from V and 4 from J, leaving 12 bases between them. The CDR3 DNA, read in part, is TGTGCCAGCAGTGAAAACCCCCAGGGGTATAATTCACCC. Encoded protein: CASSENPQGYNSP. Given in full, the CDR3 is CASSENPQGYNSPLHF.